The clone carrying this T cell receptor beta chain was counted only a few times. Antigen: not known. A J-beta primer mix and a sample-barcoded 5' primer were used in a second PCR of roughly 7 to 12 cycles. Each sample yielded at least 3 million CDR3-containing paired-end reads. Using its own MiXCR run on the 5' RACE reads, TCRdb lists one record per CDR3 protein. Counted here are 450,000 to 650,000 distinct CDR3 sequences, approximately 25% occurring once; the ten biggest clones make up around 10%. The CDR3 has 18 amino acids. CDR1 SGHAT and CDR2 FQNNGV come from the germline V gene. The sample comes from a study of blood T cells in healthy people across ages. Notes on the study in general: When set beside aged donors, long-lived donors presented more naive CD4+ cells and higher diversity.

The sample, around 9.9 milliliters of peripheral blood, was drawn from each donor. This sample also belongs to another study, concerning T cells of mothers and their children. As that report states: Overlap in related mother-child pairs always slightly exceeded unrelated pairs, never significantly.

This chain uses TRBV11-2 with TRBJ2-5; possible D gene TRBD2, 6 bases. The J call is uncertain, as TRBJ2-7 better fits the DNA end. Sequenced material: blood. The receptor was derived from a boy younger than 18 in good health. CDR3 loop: CASSYFVGGTSSSYEQYF. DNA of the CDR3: TGTGCCAGCAGCTACTTCGTTGGCGGGACGTCCAGCTCCTACGAGCAGTACTTC.